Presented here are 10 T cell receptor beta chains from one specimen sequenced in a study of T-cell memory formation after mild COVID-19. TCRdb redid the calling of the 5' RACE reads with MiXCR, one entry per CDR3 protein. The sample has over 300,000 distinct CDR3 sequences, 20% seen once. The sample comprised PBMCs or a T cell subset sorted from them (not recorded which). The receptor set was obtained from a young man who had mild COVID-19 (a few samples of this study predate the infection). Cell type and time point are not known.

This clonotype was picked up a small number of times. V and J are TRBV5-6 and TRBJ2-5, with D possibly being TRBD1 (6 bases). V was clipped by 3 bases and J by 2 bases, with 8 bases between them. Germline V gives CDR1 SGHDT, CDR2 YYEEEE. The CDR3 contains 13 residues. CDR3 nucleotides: TGTGCCAGCAGCTGGGGGCATCAAGAGACCCAGTACTTC. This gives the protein CASSWGHQETQYF.

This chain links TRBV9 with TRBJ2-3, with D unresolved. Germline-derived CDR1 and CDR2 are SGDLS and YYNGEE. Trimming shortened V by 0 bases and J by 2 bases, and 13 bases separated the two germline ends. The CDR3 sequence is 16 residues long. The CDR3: CASSVDQTRDTDTQYF. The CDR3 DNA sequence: TGTGCCAGCAGCGTAGACCAAACAAGGGACACAGATACGCAGTATTTT.

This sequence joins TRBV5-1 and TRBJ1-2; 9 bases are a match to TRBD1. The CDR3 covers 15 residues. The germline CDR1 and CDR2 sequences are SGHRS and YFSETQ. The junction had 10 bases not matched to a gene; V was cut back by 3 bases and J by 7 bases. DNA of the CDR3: TGCGCCAGCAGCTCCACAGAAACAGGGGGCCGTGGCTACACCTTC. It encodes CASSSTETGGRGYTF.

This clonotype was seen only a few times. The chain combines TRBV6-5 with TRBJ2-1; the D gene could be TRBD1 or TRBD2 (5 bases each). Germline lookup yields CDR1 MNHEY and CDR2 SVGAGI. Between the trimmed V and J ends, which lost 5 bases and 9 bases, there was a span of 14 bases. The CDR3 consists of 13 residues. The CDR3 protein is CASSNRREGEQFF. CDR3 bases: TGTGCCAGCAGTAACAGGAGAGAGGGTGAGCAGTTCTTC.

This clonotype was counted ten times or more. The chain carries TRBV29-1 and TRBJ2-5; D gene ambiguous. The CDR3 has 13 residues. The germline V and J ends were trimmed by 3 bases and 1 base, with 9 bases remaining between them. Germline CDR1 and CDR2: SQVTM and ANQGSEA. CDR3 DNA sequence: TGCAGCGTTGAGTCGTCAGCCCAAGAGACCCAGTACTTC. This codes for CSVESSAQETQYF.

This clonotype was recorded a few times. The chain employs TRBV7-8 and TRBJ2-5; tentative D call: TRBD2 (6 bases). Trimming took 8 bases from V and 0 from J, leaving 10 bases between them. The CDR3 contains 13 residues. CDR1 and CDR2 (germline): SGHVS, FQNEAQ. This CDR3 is CASATRYQETQYF. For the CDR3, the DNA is TGTGCCAGCGCGACTAGGTACCAAGAGACCCAGTACTTC.

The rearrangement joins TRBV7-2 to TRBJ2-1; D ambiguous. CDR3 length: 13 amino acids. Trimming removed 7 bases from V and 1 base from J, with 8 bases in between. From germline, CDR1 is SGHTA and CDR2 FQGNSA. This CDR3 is CASTSQSYNEQFF. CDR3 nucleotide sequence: TGTGCCAGCACCTCCCAGTCCTACAATGAGCAGTTCTTC.

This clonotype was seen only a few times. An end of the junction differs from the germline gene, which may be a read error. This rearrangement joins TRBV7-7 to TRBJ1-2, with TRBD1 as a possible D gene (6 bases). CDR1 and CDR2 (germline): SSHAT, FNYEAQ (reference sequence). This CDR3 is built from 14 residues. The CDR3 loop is CASSYPRGRYGYTF. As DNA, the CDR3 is TGTGCTAGCAGTTATCCTCGGGGGCGCTATGGCTACACCTTC.

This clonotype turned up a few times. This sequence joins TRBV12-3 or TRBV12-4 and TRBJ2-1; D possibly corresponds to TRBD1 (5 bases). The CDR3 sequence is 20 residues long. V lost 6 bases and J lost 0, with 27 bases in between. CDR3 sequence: CASRPPDSRRGTSSYNEQFF. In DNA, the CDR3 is TGTGCCAGCAGACCACCCGACAGCCGTAGGGGCACATCCTCCTACAATGAGCAGTTCTTC.

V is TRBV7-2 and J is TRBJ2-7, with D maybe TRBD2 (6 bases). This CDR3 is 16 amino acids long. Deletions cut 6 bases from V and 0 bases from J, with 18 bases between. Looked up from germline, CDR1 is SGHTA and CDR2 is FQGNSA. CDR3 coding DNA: TGTGCCAGCAGGAAGAAGGGACTGACGGTCTCCTACGAGCAGTACTTC. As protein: CASRKKGLTVSYEQYF.